This T cell receptor beta chain was sequenced in a study of T cells in tuberculosis. Across the study: T cells were selected with CD1B tetramers loaded with glucose monomycolate.

Sequenced by immunoSEQ multiplex PCR; TCRdb stores in-frame clones only, minus some. The sample yields more than 30,000 clones, roughly 95% seen once. At study entry, adolescents had tuberculin skin tests and IGRA screening. Study-wide points: Smaller alpha distances in active tuberculosis partly reflected shorter CDR3-alpha lengths. Active tuberculosis alpha repertoires lay closer to GMM-specific TCRs than controls'.

As for this clone: Its antigen remains unidentified.

The ends were cut back, 4 bases at V and 6 bases at J, with 12 bases in the middle. There are 14 residues in the CDR3. From germline, CDR1 is MGHRA and CDR2 YSYEKL. The sequence derives from a donor between 10 and 35 years old with latent tuberculosis or without tuberculosis infection. Sequenced material: PBMCs. The chain combines TRBV4-1 with TRBJ2-2, with D unclear. The CDR3 here is CASSPSYNAGELFF. DNA for the CDR3: TGCGCCAGCAGCCCTTCCTATAACGCCGGGGAGCTGTTTTTT.